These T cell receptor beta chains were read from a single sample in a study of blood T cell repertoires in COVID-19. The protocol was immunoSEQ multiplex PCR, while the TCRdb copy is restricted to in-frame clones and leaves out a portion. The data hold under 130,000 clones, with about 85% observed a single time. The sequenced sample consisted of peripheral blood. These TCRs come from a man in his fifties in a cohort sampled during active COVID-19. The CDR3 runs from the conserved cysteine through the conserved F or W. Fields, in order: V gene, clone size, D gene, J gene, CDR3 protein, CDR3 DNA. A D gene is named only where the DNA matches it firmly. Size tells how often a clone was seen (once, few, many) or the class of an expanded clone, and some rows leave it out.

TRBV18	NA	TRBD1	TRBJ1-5	CASSLDREGNQPQHF	TGTGCCAGCTCGCTGGACAGGGAGGGAAATCAGCCCCAGCATTTT
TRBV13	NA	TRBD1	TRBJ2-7	CASSYTVTGGTYEQYF	TGTGCCAGCAGCTATACCGTAACAGGGGGGACCTACGAGCAGTACTTC
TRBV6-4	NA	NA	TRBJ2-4	CASPQSRGKNIQYF	TGTGCCAGCCCACAGTCACGTGGCAAAAACATTCAGTACTTC
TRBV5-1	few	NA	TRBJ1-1	CASSLAGVSAFF	TGCGCCAGCAGCTTGGCAGGGGTATCAGCTTTCTTT
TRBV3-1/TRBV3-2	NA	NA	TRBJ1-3	CASSQVSSSGNTIYF	TGTGCCAGCAGCCAAGTCAGTTCCTCTGGAAACACCATATATTTT
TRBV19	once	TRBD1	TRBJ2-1	CASTLGQPYNEQFF	TGTGCCAGTACCCTGGGACAGCCCTACAATGAGCAGTTCTTC
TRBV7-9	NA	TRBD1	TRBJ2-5	CASSLIAGTGGAETQYF	TGTGCCAGCAGCCTGATCGCCGGGACAGGGGGCGCAGAGACCCAGTACTTC
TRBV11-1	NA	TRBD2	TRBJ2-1	CASSQGLARQFF	TGTGCCAGCAGCCAGGGACTAGCCCGGCAGTTCTTC
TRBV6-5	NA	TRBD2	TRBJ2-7	CASKVAGGANIEQYF	TGTGCCAGCAAAGTAGCGGGGGGCGCAAATATCGAGCAGTACTTC
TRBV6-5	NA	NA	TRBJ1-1	CASSYSSPGWTFF	TGTGCCAGCAGTTACTCGAGTCCGGGGTGGACTTTCTTT